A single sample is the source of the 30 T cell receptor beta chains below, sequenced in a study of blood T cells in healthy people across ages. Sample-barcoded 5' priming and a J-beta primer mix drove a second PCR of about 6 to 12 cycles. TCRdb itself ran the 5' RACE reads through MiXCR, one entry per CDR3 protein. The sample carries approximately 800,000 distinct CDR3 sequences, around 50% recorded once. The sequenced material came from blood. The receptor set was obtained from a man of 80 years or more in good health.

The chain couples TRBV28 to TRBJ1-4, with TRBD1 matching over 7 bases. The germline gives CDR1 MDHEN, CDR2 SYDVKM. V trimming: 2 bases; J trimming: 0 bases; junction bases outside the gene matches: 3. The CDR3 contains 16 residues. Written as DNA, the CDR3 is TGTGCCAGCAGTTTACCAACAGGGGCAACTAATGAAAAACTGTTTTTT. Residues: CASSLPTGATNEKLFF.

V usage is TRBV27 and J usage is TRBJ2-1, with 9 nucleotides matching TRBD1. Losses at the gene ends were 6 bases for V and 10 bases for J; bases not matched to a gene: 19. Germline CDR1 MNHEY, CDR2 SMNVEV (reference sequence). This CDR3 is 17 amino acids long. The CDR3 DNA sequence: TGTGCCAGCAGCCCGAGTCCGGGACAGGGAAACTCCTGGGAGCAGTTCTTC. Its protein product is CASSPSPGQGNSWEQFF.

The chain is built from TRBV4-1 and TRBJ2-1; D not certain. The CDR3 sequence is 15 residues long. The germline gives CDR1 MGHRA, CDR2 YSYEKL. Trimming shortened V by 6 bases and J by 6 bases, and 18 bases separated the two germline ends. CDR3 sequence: CASSLRSFDSNEQFF. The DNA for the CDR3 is TGCGCCAGCAGTCTCAGGAGTTTCGATAGCAATGAGCAGTTCTTC.

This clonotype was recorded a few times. CDR3 amino acids: CASSYRGSNSPLHF. The CDR3 region has the DNA TGTGCCAGCAGCTACAGGGGTAGCAATTCACCCCTCCACTTT. The chain combines TRBV5-6 with TRBJ1-6, with 7 nucleotides matching TRBD1. This CDR3 spans 14 amino acids. Trimming took 3 bases from V and 7 from J; bases not matched to a gene: 4. Germline V gene data show CDR1 as SGHDT and CDR2 as YYEEEE. Combining the CDR3 with reference TRBV5-6 and TRBJ1-6 gives the whole variable domain DAGVTQSPTHLIKTRGQQVTLRCSPKSGHDTVSWYQQALGQGPQFIFQYYEEEERQRGNFPDRFSGHQFPNYSSELNVNALLLGDSALYLCASSYRGSNSPLHFGNGTRLTVT.

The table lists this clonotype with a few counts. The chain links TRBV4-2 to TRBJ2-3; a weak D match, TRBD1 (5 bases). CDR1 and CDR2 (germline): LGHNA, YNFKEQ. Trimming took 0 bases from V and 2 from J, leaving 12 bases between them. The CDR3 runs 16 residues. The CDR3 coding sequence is TGTGCCAGCAGCCAAGATATAGGGGCGAACACAGATACGCAGTATTTT. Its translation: CASSQDIGANTDTQYF.

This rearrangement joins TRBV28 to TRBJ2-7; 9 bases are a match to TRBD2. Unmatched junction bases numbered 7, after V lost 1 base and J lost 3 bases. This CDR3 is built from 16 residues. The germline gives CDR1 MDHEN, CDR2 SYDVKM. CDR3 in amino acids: CASSLSLAGARYEQYF. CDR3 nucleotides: TGTGCCAGCAGTTTATCCTTAGCGGGAGCACGCTACGAGCAGTACTTC.

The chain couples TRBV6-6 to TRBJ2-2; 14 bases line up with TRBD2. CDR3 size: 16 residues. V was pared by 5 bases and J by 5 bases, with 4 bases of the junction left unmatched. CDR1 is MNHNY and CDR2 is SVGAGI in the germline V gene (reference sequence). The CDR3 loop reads CASSARTSGRTGELFF. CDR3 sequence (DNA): TGTGCCAGCAGTGCTAGGACTAGCGGGAGGACCGGGGAGCTGTTTTTT.

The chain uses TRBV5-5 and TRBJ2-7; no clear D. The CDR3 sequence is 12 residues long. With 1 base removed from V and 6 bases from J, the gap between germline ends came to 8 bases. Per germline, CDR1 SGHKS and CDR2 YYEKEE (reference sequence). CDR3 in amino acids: CASSLLLSEQYF. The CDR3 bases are TGTGCCAGCAGCTTGCTTCTTTCCGAGCAGTACTTC.

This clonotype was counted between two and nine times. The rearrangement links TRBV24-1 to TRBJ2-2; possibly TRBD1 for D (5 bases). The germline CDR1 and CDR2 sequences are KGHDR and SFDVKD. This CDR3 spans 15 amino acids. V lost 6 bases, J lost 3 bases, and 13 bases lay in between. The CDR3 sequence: CATSNPAGYTGELFF. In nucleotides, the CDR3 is TGTGCCACCAGTAACCCGGCAGGGTACACCGGGGAGCTGTTTTTT.

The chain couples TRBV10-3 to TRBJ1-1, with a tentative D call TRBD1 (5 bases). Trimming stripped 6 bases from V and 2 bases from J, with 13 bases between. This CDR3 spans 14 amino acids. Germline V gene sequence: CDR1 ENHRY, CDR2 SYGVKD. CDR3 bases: TGTGCCATCAGCTATACGGGGGGAAACACTGAAGCTTTCTTT. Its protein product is CAISYTGGNTEAFF.

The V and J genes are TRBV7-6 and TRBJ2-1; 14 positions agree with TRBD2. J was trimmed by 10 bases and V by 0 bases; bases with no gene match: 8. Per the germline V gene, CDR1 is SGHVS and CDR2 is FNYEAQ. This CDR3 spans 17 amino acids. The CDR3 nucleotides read TGTGCCAGCAGCTTAGCCCTGACTAGCGGGAGGGAGAGGGAGCAGTTCTTC. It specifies CASSLALTSGREREQFF.

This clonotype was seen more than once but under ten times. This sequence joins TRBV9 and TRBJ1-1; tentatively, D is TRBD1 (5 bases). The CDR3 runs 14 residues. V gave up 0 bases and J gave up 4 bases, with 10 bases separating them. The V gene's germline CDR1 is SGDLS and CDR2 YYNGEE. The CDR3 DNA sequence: TGTGCCAGCAGCGTAGCGGCAGGGCCCACTGAAGCTTTCTTT. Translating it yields CASSVAAGPTEAFF.

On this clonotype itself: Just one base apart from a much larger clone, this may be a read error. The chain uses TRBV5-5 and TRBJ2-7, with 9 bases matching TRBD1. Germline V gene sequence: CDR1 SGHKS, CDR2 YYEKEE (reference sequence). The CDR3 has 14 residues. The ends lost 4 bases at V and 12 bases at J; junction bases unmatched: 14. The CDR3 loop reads CASSPGDREETRYF. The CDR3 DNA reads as TGTGCCAGCAGCCCCGGGGACAGGGAAGAGACCCGGTACTTC.

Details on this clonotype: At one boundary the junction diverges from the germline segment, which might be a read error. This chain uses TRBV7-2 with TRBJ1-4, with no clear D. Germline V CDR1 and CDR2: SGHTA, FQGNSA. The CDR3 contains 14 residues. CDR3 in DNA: TGTGCCAGCAGCAACTTGGGAGGGAGTGAACAACTGTTTTTT. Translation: CASSNLGGSEQLFF. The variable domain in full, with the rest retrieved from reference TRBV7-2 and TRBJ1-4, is GAGVSQSPSNKVTEKGKDVELRCDPISGHTALYWYRQSLGQGLEFLIYFQGNSAPDKSGLPSDRFSAERTGGSVSTLTIQRTQQEDSAVYLCASSNLGGSEQLFFGSGTQLSVL.

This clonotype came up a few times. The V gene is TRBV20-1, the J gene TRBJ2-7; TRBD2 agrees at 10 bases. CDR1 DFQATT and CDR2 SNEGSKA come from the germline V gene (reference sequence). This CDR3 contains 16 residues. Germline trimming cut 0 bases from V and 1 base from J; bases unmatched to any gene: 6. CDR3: CSARDPTSGLSYEQYF. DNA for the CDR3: TGCAGTGCTAGAGATCCGACTAGCGGGCTTTCCTACGAGCAGTACTTC.

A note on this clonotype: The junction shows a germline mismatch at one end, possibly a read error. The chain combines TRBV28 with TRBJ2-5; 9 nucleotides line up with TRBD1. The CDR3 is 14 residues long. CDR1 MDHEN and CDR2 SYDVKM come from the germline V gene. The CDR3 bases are TGTGCCAGCAGACGGACAGGGGATTTGGAGACCCGGTACTTC. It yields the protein CASRRTGDLETRYF.

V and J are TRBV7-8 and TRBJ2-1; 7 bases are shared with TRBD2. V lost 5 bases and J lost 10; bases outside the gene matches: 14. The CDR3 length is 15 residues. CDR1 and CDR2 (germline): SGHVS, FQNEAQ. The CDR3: CASSIWDGPGGEQFF. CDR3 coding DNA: TGTGCCAGCAGCATCTGGGACGGCCCGGGGGGAGAGCAGTTCTTC.

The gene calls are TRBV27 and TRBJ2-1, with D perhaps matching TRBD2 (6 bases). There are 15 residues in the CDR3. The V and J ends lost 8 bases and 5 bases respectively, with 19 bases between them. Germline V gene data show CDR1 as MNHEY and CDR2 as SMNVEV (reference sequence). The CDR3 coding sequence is TGTGCCAGCCGTGGAAGGGCGGGACCGAACAATGAGCAGTTCTTC. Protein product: CASRGRAGPNNEQFF.

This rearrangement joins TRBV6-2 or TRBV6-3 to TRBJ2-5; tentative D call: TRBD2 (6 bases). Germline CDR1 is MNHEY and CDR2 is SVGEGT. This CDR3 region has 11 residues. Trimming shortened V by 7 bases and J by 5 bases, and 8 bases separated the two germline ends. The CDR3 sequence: CASTSAETQYF. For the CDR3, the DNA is TGTGCCAGCACTAGCGCGGAGACCCAGTACTTC.

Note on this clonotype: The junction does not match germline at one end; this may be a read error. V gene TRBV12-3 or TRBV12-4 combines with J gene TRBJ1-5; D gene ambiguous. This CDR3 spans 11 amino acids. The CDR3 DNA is TGTGCCATCAGTCTTTCTGGGCCCCAGCATTTT. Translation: CAISLSGPQHF.

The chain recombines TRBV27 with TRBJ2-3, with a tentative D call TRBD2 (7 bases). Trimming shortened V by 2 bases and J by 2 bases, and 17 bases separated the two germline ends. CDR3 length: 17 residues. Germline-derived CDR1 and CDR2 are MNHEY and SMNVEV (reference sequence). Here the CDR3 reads CASSLRGGLDYTDTQYF. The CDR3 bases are TGTGCCAGCAGTTTAAGGGGGGGCCTCGACTACACAGATACGCAGTATTTT.

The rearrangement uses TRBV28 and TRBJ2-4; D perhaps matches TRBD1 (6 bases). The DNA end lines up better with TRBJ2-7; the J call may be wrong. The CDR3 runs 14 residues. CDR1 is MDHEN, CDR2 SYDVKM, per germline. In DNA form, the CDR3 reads TGTGCCAGCAAGGGGCAGGGGCAAACCTACGAGCAGTACTTC. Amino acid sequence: CASKGQGQTYEQYF.

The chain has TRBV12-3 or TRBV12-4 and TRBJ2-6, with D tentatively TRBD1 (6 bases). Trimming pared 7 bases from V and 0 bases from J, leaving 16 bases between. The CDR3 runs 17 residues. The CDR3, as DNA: TGTGCCAGCAAGATCGCAGGGGCGAGCTCTGGGGCCAACGTCCTGACTTTC. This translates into CASKIAGASSGANVLTF.

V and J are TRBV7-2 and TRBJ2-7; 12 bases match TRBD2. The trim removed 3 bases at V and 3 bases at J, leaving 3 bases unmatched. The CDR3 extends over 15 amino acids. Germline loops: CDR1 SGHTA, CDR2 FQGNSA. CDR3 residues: CASSLTSGSVYEQYF. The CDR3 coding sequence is TGTGCCAGCAGCTTGACTAGCGGGAGCGTCTACGAGCAGTACTTC.

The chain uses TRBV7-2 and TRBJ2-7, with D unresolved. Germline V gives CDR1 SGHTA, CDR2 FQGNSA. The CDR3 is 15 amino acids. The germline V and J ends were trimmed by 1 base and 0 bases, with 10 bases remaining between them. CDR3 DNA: TGTGCCAGCAGCTTAGTGGTCATTAGCTCCTACGAGCAGTACTTC. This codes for CASSLVVISSYEQYF.

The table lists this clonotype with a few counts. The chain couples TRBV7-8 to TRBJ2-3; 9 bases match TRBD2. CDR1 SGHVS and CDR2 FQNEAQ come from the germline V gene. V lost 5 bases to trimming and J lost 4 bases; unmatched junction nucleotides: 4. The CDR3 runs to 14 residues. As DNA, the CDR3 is TGTGCCAGCAGCCATCGACTAGCGGCAGATACGCAGTATTTT. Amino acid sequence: CASSHRLAADTQYF.

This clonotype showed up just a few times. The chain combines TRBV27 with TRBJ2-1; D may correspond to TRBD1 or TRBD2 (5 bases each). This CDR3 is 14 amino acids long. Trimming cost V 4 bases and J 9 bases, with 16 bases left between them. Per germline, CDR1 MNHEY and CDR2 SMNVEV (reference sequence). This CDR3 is CASSSGTYSVEQFF. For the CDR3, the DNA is TGTGCCAGCAGTTCAGGGACCTATTCGGTTGAGCAGTTCTTC.

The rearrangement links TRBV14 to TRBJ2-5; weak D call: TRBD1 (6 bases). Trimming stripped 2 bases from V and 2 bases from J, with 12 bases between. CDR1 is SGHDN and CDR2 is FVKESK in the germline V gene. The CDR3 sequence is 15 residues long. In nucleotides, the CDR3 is TGTGCCAGCAGCCAAACCCAGGACAGACAAGAGACCCAGTACTTC. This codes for CASSQTQDRQETQYF.

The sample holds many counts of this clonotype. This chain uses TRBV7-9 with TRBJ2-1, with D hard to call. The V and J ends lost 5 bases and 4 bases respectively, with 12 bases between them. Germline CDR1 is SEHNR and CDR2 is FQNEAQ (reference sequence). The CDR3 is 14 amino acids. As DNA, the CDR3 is TGTGCCAGCAGCCTGCGGCAGGAATACAATGAGCAGTTCTTC. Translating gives CASSLRQEYNEQFF.

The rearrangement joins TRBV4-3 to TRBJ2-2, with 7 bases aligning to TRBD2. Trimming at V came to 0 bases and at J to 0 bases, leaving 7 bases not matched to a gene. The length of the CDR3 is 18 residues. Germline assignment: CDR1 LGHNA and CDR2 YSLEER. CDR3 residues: CASSQETQRGANTGELFF. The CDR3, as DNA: TGCGCCAGCAGCCAAGAAACCCAACGGGGGGCGAACACCGGGGAGCTGTTTTTT.